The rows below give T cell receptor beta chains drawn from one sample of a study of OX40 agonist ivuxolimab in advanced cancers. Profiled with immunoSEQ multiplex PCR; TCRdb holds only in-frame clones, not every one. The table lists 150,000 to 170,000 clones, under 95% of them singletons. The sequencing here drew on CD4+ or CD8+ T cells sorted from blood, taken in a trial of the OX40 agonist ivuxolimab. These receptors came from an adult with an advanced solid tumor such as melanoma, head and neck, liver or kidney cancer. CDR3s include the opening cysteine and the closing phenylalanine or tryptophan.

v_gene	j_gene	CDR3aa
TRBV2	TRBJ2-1	CASSATSGYNEQFF
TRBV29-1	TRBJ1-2	CSVDPQGAANYGYTF
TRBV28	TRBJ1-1	CASSIGERVEAFF
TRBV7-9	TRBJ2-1	CASSLLADEQFF
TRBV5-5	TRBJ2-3	CASSPGLATDTQYF
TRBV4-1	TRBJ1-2	CASSQEWRGNYGYTF
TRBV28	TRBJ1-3	CASSFQGQVPGF
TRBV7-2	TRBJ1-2	CASSLIRAYGYTF
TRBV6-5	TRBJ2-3	CASRKPGGQTQYF
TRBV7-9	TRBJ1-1	CASSLADTSPEAFF
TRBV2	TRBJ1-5	CASSEEVQQPQHF
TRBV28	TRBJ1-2	CATPGVESYTF
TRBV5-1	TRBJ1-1	CASREQNTEAFF
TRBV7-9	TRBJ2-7	CASSLGTGLAVAYEQYF
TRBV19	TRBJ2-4	CASVGLGGSKNIQYF
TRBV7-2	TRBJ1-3	CASSTRSTGLRNTIYF
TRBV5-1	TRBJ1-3	CASSLAGTGNTIYF
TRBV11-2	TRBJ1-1	CASSLVGNTEAFF
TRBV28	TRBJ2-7	CASSHVLSSYEQYF
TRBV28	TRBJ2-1	CASSFEGLRRTYNEQFF
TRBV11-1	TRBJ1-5	CASSLQPSDPQHF
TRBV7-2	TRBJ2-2	CASSLPGLGTNTGELFF
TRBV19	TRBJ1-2	CASSIARTGGEGYTF
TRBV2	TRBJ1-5	CASSGYGGLNQPQHF
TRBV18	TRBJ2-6	CASSPGGVSGANVLTF
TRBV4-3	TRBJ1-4	CASSQDRGREKLFF